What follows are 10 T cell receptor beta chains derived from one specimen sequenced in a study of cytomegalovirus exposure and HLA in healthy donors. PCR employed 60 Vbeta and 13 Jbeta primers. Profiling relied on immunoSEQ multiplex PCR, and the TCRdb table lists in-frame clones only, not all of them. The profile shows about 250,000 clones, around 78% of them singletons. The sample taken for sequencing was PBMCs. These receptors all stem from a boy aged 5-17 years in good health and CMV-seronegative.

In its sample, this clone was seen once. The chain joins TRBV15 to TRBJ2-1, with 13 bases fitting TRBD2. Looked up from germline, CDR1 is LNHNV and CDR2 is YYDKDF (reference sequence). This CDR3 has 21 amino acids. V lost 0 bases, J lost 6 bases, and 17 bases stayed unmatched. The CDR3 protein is CATSRDPRTSGGARPGNEQFF. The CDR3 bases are TGTGCCACCAGCAGAGATCCCCGGACTAGCGGGGGAGCCAGGCCGGGCAATGAGCAGTTCTTC. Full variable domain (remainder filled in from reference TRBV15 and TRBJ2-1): DAMVIQNPRYQVTQFGKPVTLSCSQTLNHNVMYWYQQKSSQAPKLLFHYYDKDFNNEADTPDNFQSRRPNTSFCFLDIRSPGLGDTAMYLCATSRDPRTSGGARPGNEQFFGPGTRLTVL.

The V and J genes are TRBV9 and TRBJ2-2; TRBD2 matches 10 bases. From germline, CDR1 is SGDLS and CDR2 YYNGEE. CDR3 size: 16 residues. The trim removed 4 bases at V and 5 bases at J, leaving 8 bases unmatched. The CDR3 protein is CASSPPSGSGTGELFF. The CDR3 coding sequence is TGTGCCAGCAGCCCCCCTAGCGGGAGCGGAACCGGGGAGCTGTTTTTT. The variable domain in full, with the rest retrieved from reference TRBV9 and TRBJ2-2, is DSGVTQTPKHLITATGQRVTLRCSPRSGDLSVYWYQQSLDQGLQFLIQYYNGEERAKGNILERFSAQQFPDLHSELNLSSLELGDSALYFCASSPPSGSGTGELFFGEGSRLTVL.

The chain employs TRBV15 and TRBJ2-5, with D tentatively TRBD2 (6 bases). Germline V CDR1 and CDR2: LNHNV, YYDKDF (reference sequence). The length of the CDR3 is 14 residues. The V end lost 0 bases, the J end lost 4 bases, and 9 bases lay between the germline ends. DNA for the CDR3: TGTGCCACCAGCAGAGATAACGGGGGAGAGACCCAGTACTTC. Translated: CATSRDNGGETQYF.

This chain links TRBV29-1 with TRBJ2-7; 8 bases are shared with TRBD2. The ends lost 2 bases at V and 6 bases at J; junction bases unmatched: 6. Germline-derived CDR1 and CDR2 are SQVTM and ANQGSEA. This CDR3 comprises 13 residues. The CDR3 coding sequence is TGCAGCGTTGAACCCCGGGAGGGTAGCGAGCAGTACTTC. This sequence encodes CSVEPREGSEQYF.

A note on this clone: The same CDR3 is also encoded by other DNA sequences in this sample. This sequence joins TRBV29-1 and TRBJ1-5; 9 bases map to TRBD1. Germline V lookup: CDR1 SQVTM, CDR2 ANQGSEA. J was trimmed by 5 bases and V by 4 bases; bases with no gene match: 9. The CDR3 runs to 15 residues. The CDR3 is CSVASGTGRDQPQHF. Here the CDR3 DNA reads TGCAGCGTTGCTTCCGGGACAGGGAGGGATCAGCCCCAGCATTTT.

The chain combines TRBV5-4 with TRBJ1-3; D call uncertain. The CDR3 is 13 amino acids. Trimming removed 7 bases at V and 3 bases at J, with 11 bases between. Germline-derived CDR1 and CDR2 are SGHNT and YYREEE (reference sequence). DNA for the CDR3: TGTGCCAGCGCCGAGGCCCGTGGAAACACCATATATTTT. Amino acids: CASAEARGNTIYF.

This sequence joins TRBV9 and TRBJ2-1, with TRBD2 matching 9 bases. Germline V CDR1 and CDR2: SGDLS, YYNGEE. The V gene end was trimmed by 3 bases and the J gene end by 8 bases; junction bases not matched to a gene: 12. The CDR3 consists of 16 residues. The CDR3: CASSGRSGLAMDEQFF. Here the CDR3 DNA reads TGTGCCAGCAGCGGACGCTCCGGACTAGCGATGGATGAGCAGTTCTTC.

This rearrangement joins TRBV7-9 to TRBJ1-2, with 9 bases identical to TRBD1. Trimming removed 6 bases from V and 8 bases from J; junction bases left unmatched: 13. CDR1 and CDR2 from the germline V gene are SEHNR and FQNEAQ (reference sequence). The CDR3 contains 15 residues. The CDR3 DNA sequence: TGTGCCAGCAGTCCCGCCACTCACAGGGGGCCGGGCTACACCTTC. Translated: CASSPATHRGPGYTF. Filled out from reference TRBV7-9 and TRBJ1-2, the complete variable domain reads DTGVSQNPRHKITKRGQNVTFRCDPISEHNRLYWYRQTLGQGPEFLTYFQNEAQLEKSRLLSDRFSAERPKGSFSTLEIQRTEQGDSAMYLCASSPATHRGPGYTFGSGTRLTVV.

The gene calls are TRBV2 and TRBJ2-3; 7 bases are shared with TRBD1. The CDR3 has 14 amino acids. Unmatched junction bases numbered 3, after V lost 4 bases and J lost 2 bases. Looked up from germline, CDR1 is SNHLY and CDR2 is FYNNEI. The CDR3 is CASSGQGDTDTQYF. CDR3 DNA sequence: TGTGCCAGCAGTGGCCAGGGGGACACAGATACGCAGTATTTT.

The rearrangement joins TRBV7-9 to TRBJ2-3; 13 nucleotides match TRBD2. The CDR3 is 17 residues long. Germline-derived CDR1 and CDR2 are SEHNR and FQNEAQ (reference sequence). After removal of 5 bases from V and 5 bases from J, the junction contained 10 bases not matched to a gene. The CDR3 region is CASSDSLAGGPLDTQYF. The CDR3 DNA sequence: TGTGCCAGCAGCGATTCACTAGCGGGGGGGCCGTTAGATACGCAGTATTTT.